The TCR beta chain described here comes from a study of early T cells in non-severe SARS-CoV-2 infection. CDR3 length: 10 residues. Germline V lookup: CDR1 DFQATT, CDR2 SNEGSKA (reference sequence). Trimming pared 5 bases from V and 3 bases from J, leaving 5 bases between. This clonotype counts as medium-sized. The TCR library protocol was used to attach unique molecular identifiers. These identifiers were attached to individual cDNA molecules. TCRdb recomputed calls from the 5' RACE reads with MiXCR, one row per CDR3 protein. The sample shows around 33,000 distinct CDR3 sequences, roughly 5.1% of them seen only once.

This clonotype was sampled from an adult who was a healthcare worker with PCR-confirmed SARS-CoV-2 infection or an uninfected control (not recorded which). The chain recombines TRBV20-1 with TRBJ2-7; D remains unclear. Sequenced input: whole blood. CDR3 sequence: CSAGDYEQYF. The CDR3 nucleotides are TGCAGTGCTGGGGACTACGAGCAGTACTTC.